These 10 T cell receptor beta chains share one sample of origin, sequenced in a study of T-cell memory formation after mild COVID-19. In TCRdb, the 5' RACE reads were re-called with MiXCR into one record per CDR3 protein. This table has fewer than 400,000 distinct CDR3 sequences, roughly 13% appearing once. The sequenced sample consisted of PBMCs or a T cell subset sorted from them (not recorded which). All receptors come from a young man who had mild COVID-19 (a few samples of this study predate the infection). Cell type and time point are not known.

This CDR3 reads CASGLAPNTGELFF. The DNA for the CDR3 is TGCGCCAGCGGGCTAGCGCCGAACACCGGGGAGCTGTTTTTT. The chain combines TRBV5-1 with TRBJ2-2, with D possibly TRBD2 on 6 matching bases. CDR3 length: 14 amino acids. Looked up from germline, CDR1 is SGHRS and CDR2 is YFSETQ. The V end was cut by 7 bases, the J end by 0 bases, with 10 bases between.

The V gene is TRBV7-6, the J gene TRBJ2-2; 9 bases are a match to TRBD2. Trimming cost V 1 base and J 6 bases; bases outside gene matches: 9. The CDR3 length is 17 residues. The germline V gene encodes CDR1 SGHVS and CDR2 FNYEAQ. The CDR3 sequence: CASSLVPAGGIAGELFF. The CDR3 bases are TGTGCCAGCAGCTTAGTACCCGCGGGGGGGATAGCCGGGGAGCTGTTTTTT.

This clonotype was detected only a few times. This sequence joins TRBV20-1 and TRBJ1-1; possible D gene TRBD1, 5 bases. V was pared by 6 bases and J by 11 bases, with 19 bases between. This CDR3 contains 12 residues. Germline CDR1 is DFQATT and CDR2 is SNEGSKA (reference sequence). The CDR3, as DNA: TGCAGTGCCCCCACAGGTGGGGCGTGGGCTTTCTTT. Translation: CSAPTGGAWAFF.

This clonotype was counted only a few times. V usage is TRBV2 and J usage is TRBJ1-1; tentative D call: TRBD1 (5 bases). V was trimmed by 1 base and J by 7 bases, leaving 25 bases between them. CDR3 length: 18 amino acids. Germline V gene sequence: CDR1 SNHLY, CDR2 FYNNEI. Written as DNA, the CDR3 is TGTGCCAGCAGTGAAGACCCCCAAACGGAAACCCGGGACGGTGAAGCTTTCTTT. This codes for CASSEDPQTETRDGEAFF.

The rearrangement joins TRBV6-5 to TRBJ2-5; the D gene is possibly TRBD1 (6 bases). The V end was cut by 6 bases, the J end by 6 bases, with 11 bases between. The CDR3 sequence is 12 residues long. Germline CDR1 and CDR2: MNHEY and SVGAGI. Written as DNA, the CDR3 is TGTGCCAGCAGGGCTCAGGGGCAGACCCAGTACTTC. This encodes CASRAQGQTQYF.

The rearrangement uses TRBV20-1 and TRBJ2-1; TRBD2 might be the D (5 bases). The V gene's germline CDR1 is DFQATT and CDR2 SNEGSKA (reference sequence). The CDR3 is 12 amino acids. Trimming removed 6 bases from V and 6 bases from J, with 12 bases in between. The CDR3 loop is CSARVEPNEQFF. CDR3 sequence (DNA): TGCAGTGCGAGGGTGGAACCCAATGAGCAGTTCTTC.

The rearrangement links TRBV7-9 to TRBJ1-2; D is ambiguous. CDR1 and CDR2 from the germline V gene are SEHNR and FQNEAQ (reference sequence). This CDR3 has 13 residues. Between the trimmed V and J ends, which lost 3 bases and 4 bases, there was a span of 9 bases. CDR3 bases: TGTGCCAGCAGCTTCCAGGAATCCTATGGCTACACCTTC. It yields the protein CASSFQESYGYTF.

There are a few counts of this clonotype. The CDR3 DNA sequence: TGTGCCAGCAGCTGGCAGCGGGGTTCCGAGCAGTACTTC. Residues: CASSWQRGSEQYF. The chain couples TRBV7-6 to TRBJ2-7, with 7 bases lining up with TRBD2. V trimming: 4 bases; J trimming: 6 bases; junction bases outside the gene matches: 6. CDR3 length equals 13 residues. CDR1 and CDR2 (germline): SGHVS, FNYEAQ.

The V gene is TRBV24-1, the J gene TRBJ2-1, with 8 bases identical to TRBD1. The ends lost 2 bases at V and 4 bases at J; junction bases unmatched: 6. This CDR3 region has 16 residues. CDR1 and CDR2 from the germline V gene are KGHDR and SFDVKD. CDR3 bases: TGTGCCACCAGTGATTCGCAGGGGGCGTCGTACAATGAGCAGTTCTTC. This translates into CATSDSQGASYNEQFF.

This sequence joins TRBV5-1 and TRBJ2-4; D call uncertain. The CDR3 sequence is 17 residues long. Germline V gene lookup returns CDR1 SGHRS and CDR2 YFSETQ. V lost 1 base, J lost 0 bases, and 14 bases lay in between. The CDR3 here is CASSLSQTTLAKNIQYF. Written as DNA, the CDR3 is TGCGCCAGCAGCTTGAGCCAGACCACCTTAGCCAAAAACATTCAGTACTTC.